This TCR beta chain was captured by sequencing in a study of PD-L1 blockade in urothelial cancer. On the study more broadly: Enrolled patients had been treated previously with 0 to 3 chemotherapy regimens. Researchers found blood samples held a median of roughly 140,000 T cells. Study-level points and caveats: Tumor-associated blood clones were expanded more by durable-benefit patients at 3 weeks.

CDR1 SGHNT and CDR2 YYREEE come from the germline V gene (reference sequence). Trimming pared 5 bases from V and 4 bases from J, leaving 7 bases between. This CDR3 region has 12 residues. Patients had urothelial carcinoma that was locally advanced or metastatic. A remark on this clone: No antigen is known for it.

Clones were sequenced by immunoSEQ multiplex PCR, and TCRdb holds only the in-frame ones, with some missing. In the table there are approximately 37,000 clones, over 70% of which are singletons. The sequence was obtained from a man in his sixties with urothelial cancer. Sequences were derived from PBMCs, sampled around atezolizumab (anti-PD-L1) treatment. The genes are TRBV5-4 and TRBJ1-3; D possibly corresponds to TRBD1 (6 bases). CDR3 sequence: CASRDRGNTIYF. CDR3 DNA sequence: TGTGCCAGCAGAGACAGGGGAAACACCATATATTTT.